Here is one T cell receptor (beta chain) with its context. The target of this receptor is not known. The record has no base qualities; no much larger clone is one base away. Single viable CD3+CD4+CD8-CD45RO+ cells were sorted as memory CD4+ T cells on a FACSAria II. CMV serostatus was assessed using a Roche Elecsys assay, by which serum IgG against CMV pp150, pp28, p38 and p52 was detected. Following thawing, total CD4+ T cells were enriched through positive selection using CD4 magnetic microbeads. Samples originated from another study that specifically interrogated the CD4+ T cell memory repertoire. Peripheral blood mononuclear cells were isolated and cryopreserved following standard operating procedures; serum was stored at -80 °C. The staining relied on CD3-PerCP (BW264/56), CD4-APC (RPA-T4), CD45RO-PE (UCHT1) and CD8-Pacific Orange (3B5) antibodies, and Sytox blue was used to exclude non-viable cells.

The data derive from a study of memory CD4+ T cells and cytomegalovirus serostatus (dated by TCRdb to about 2019). At the level of the whole study: The cohort comprised 33 healthy Belgian adults, 9 CMV seropositive and some 24 CMV seronegative. To replicate a published TCR-based CMV serostatus classifier, the study sequenced CD4+ memory TCRbeta repertoires from a Belgian cohort whose cytomegalovirus serostatus was known. Broader findings and caveats from the paper: On the Belgian cohort, the classifier built on the original framework reached a median bootstrapped AUC of around 0.95, with a 95% CI of 0.76-1.00. Among the roughly 160 previously reported CMV-associated TCRbeta sequences, 65 to 85 showed up in the CD4+ memory repertoires, with each one found in between one and five individuals. CMV serostatus prediction reached a median bootstrapped AUC of roughly 0.95 with the original framework and about 0.93 with a US-trained random forest. The results were interpreted as suggesting that the CMV-associated TCR signature is mostly present in the CD4+ memory repertoire. Only CD4+CD45RO+ memory cells were sequenced, in contrast to the original study, in which naive and memory CD4+ and CD8+ populations were covered.

After removal of 2 bases from V and 11 bases from J, the junction retains 11 bases not matched to a gene. Looking up the germline V gene (reference sequence) yields CDR1 GTSNPN and CDR2 SVGIG. The CDR3 holds 13 amino acids from the cysteine to the phenylalanine. Kept here is only the CDR3 DNA, which spans 39 bases and is read in frame from base 1. Genomic DNA was extracted from sorted cells with the Quick-DNA Microprep Kit. Amplification of TCRbeta DNA was done with the immunoSEQ hsTCRbeta kit, following the protocol from the manufacturer. An Illumina MiSeq instrument was used to sequence the TCRbeta libraries. The original methods were these. Once out-of-frame sequences had been removed, 2,200,000 or so distinct TCRbeta sequences were left, which works out to an average of approximately 73,000 per individual. Each individual was scored according to the count of 150 or so previously reported CMV-associated TCRbeta sequences and the total productive distinct TCRbeta count. A beta-binomial model was reimplemented in Python, and random forests from scikit-learn, run with default parameters, were trained on data from the US cohort. Classifier performance on the Belgian cohort was summarized as median AUC with percentile confidence intervals calculated over 10,000 bootstrap iterations. TCRdb holds this immuneACCESS table with in-frame rearrangements only. Some clones are missing; in checked studies, unresolved V genes explain under half, and the rest has no known cause. Clone size and V and J calls were adopted from that table, with D and trimming inferred from the DNA. For this sample the table gives 50,000 to 65,000 clones, of which about 80% were detected only once. In total, the top ten clones hold around 1.5% of the sample.

This TCR came from an adult in good health and CMV-seropositive. Sequencing was done on a sample of memory CD4+ T cells from blood. The chain uses TRBV30 and TRBJ1-1; TRBD1 aligns with 7 central bases. The DNA sequence is given as TGTGCCTGGAGTAGGGACAGCGGGGACCCGGCTTTCTTT. It translates as CAWSRDSGDPAFF.